This entry features one TCR beta chain sequence. Its antigen is unidentified. The time point: week 23, last vaccination. The content of each vaccine dose was 300 ug of mutant IDH1 20-mer peptide, and topical imiquimod accompanied it. Patients carried new grade 3 or 4 IDH1-mutant astrocytomas lacking nuclear ATRX. The CDR3 extends over 14 amino acids. Germline-derived CDR1 and CDR2 are SGHNT and YENEEA. The junction had 2 bases not matched to a gene; V was cut back by 1 base and J by 4 bases. Profiling relied on immunoSEQ multiplex PCR, and the TCRdb table lists in-frame clones only, not all of them. Among more than 25,000 clones listed, approximately 88% were seen once. These data originate in a study of a mutant IDH1 vaccine in newly diagnosed glioma. At the level of the study: In weeks 1, 3, 5, 7, 11, 15, 19 and 23, patients were immunized, eight times in all. Vaccinations were initiated 4-6 weeks following radiotherapy alone, or were given together with temozolomide cycles.

The study's findings and limits: Pseudoprogression appeared independent of alterations in top peripheral clonotypes.

The source was PBMCs, collected from a glioma patient whose treatment included an IDH1 peptide vaccine. The TCR was taken from a middle-aged man with glioma. The chain combines TRBV11-3 with TRBJ2-3; TRBD1 matches 7 bases. The CDR3 sequence is CASSLGQGADTQYF. The CDR3 nucleotides are TGTGCCAGCAGCTTAGGCCAGGGGGCAGATACGCAGTATTTT. The whole variable domain, filled in from reference TRBV11-3 and TRBJ2-3, reads EAGVVQSPRYKIIEKKQPVAFWCNPISGHNTLYWYLQNLGQGPELLIRYENEEAVDDSQLPKDRFSAERLKGVDSTLKIQPAELGDSAVYLCASSLGQGADTQYFGPGTRLTVL.